The entry below gives a single T cell receptor beta chain sequence along with its context. Its antigen remains unidentified. This table comes from immunoSEQ multiplex PCR, and its TCRdb copy is limited to in-frame clones, with some not included. The repertoire holds around 62,000 clones, with approximately 80% as singletons. This sample was taken from a study of OX40 agonist ivuxolimab in advanced cancers. Overall study: Participants, approximately 80% male, averaged around 64 years of age, ranging from 23 to 79. General study points: In the expanded peripheral T cells, antigen specificity was never determined. Clones of CD4+ and CD8+ blood T cells grew by week 6 at doses of 0.1 to 3.0 mg/kg. In CD8+ T cells, expanded clones were on average more numerous than in CD4+.

CDR1 is MDHEN, CDR2 SYDVKM, per germline. V gave up 2 bases and J gave up 0 bases, with 10 bases separating them. The CDR3 spans 15 residues. The sequence was collected from an adult with an advanced solid tumor such as melanoma, head and neck, liver or kidney cancer. Material: CD4+ or CD8+ T cells sorted from blood, obtained in a trial of the OX40 agonist ivuxolimab. The V call is TRBV28, the J call TRBJ1-1; D ambiguous. The CDR3 loop reads CASSLPPAMNTEAFF. CDR3 sequence (DNA): TGTGCCAGCAGTTTACCCCCAGCAATGAACACTGAAGCTTTCTTT.